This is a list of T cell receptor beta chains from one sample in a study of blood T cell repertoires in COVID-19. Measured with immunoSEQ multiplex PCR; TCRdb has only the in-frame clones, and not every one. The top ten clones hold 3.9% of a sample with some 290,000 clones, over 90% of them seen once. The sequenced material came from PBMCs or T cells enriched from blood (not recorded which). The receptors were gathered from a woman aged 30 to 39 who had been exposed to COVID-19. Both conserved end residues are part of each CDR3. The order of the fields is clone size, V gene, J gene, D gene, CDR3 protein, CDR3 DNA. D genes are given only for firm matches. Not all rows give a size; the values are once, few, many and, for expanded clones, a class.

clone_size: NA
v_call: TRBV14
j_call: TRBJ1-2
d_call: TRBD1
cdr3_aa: CASSLFEQGYGGYTF
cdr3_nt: TGTGCCAGCAGCCTATTTGAACAGGGGTACGGTGGCTACACCTTC

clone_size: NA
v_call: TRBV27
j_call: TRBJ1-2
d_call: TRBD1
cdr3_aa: CASSSGQGKILWSYTF
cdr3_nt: TGTGCCAGCAGTTCGGGACAGGGAAAGATACTGTGGAGCTACACCTTC

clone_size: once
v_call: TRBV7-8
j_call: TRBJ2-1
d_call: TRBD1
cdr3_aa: CASSLRDRGNEQFF
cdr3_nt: TGTGCCAGCAGCTTGAGGGACAGGGGGAATGAGCAGTTCTTC

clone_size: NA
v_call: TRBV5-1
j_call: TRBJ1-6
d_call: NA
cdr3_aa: CASSLESASAYNSPLHF
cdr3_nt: TGCGCCAGCAGCTTGGAATCGGCCAGCGCCTATAATTCACCCCTCCACTTT

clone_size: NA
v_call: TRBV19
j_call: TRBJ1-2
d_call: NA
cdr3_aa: CASSPGRADYGYTF
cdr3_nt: TGTGCCAGTAGCCCCGGCAGGGCGGACTATGGCTACACCTTC

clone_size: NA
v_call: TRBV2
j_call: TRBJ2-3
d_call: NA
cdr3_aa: CASSPGTNPEPDTQYF
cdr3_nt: TGTGCCAGCAGTCCCGGGACAAATCCTGAGCCAGATACGCAGTATTTT

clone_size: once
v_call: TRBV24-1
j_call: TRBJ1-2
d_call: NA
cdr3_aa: CATSDMDTNYGYTF
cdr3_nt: TGTGCCACCAGTGACATGGACACCAACTATGGCTACACCTTC

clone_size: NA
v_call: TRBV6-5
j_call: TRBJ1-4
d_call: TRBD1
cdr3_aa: CASSPLRGANEKLFF
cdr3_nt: TGTGCCAGCAGTCCACTCAGGGGGGCTAATGAAAAACTGTTTTTT

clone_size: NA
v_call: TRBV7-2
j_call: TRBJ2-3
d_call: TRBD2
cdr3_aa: CASSRAGGLADTQYF
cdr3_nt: TGTGCCAGCAGCCGGGCGGGGGGGCTAGCAGATACGCAGTATTTT

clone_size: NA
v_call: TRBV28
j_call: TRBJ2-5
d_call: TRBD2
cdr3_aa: CATWQSGGQETQYF
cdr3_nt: TGTGCCACCTGGCAGTCGGGGGGACAAGAGACCCAGTACTTC

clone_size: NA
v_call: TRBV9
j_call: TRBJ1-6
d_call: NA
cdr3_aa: CASSPSPIELDSPLHF
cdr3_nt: TGTGCCAGCAGCCCTTCCCCCATCGAATTAGATTCACCCCTCCACTTT

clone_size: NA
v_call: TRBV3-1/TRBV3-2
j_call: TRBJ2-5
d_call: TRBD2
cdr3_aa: CASSPRTSGGWTQYF
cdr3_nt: TGTGCCAGCTCCCCCAGGACTAGCGGGGGCTGGACCCAGTACTTC

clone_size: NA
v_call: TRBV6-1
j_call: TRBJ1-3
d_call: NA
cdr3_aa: CASSEVRGAGNTIYF
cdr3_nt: TGTGCCAGCAGTGAAGTCCGGGGAGCTGGAAACACCATATATTTT

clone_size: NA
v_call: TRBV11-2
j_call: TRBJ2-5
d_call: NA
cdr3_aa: CASTPQGIETQYF
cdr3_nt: TGTGCCAGCACCCCCCAGGGGATCGAGACCCAGTACTTC

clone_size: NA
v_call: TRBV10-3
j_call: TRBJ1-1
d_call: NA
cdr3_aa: CAISEPPRQVEAFF
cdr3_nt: TGTGCCATCAGTGAGCCTCCTCGACAAGTTGAAGCTTTCTTT

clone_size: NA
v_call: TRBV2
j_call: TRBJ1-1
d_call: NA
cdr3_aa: CASSDHRVEAFF
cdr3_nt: TGTGCCAGCAGTGATCACAGGGTTGAAGCTTTCTTT

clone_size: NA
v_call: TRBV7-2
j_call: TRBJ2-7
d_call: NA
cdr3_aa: CASSLAPSGYEQYF
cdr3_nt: TGTGCCAGCAGCTTAGCGCCGTCGGGTTACGAGCAGTACTTC

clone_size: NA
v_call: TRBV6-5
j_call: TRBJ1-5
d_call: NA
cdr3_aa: CASTWTGGAQPQHF
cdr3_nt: TGTGCCAGCACCTGGACGGGGGGAGCTCAGCCCCAGCATTTT

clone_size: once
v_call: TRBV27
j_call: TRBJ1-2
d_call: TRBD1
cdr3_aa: CASKPGTGLYGYTF
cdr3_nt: TGTGCCAGCAAACCCGGGACAGGCCTTTATGGCTACACCTTC

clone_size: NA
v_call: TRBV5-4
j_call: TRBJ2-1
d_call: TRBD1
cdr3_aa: CASSLWGGTGTIGQFF
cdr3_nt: TGTGCCAGCAGCTTGTGGGGGGGGACAGGGACCATAGGGCAGTTCTTC

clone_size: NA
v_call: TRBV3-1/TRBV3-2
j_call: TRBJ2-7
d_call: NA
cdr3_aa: CASSLTETSYEQYF
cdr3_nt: TGTGCCAGCAGCCTTACAGAGACCTCCTACGAGCAGTACTTC

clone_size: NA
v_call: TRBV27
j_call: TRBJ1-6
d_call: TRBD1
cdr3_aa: CASSLSTKTGLNSPLHF
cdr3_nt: TGTGCCAGCAGTTTATCGACAAAGACAGGGTTGAATTCACCCCTCCACTTT

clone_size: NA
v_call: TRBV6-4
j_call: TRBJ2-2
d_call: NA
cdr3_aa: CASRRGGGTGELFF
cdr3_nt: TGTGCCAGCAGACGGGGCGGAGGGACCGGGGAGCTGTTTTTT

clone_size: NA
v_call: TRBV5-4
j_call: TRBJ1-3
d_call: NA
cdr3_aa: CASSLSTEYGNTIYF
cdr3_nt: TGTGCCAGCAGCTTGTCGACGGAGTATGGAAACACCATATATTTT

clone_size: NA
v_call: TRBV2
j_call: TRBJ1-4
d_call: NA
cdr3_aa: CASRELGGNEKLFF
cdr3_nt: TGTGCCAGCAGGGAACTCGGCGGTAATGAAAAACTGTTTTTT

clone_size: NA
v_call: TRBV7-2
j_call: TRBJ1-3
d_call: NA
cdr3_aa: CASSSSSSGNTIYF
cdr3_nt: TGTGCCAGCAGCTCGAGTAGCTCTGGAAACACCATATATTTT

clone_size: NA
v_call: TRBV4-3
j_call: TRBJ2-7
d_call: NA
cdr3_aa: CASSQGAGAPYEQYF
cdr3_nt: TGCGCCAGCAGCCAAGGGGCGGGGGCCCCCTACGAGCAGTACTTC

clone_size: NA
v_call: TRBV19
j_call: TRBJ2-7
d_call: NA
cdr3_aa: CASRVRDSPYEQYF
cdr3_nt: TGTGCCAGTAGAGTACGCGACAGCCCTTACGAGCAGTACTTC

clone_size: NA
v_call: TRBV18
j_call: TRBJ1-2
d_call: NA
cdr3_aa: CASSPEGTTYGYTF
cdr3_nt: TGTGCCAGCTCACCAGAGGGAACCACCTATGGCTACACCTTC

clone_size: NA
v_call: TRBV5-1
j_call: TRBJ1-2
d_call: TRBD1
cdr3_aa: CASSPIQGAVGYTF
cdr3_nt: TGCGCCAGCAGCCCGATACAGGGGGCGGTTGGCTACACCTTC

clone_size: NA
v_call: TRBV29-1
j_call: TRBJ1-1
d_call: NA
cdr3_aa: CSFGLYTEAFF
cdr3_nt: TGCAGCTTCGGTCTGTACACTGAAGCTTTCTTT

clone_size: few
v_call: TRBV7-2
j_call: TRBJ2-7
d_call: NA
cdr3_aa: CASSPQGGYYEQYF
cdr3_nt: TGTGCCAGCAGCCCACAGGGGGGGTACTACGAGCAGTACTTC

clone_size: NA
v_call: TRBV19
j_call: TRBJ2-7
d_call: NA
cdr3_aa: CASSLGSRPTGEQYF
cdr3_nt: TGTGCCAGTAGTTTAGGCTCTCGGCCCACAGGGGAGCAGTACTTC

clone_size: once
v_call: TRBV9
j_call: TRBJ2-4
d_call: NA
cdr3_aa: CASSAHPGETKNIQYF
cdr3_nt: TGTGCCAGCAGCGCCCATCCAGGGGAAACCAAAAACATTCAGTACTTC

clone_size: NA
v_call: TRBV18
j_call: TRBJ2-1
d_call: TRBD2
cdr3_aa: CASSPGLAGASSYNEQFF
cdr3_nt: TGTGCCAGCTCACCTGGACTAGCGGGGGCTAGCTCCTACAATGAGCAGTTCTTC

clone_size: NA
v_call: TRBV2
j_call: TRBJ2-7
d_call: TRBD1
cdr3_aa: CASSFRRDRVAEQYF
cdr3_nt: TGTGCCAGCAGCTTCCGAAGAGACAGGGTAGCCGAGCAGTACTTC

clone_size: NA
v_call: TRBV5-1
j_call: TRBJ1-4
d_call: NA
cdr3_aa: CASSLPGGNEKLFF
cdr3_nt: TGCGCCAGCAGCCTTCCGGGAGGGAATGAAAAACTGTTTTTT

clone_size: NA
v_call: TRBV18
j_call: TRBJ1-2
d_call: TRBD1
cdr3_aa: CASSPTGGWFGYTF
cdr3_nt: TGTGCCAGCTCACCGACAGGGGGTTGGTTTGGCTACACCTTC

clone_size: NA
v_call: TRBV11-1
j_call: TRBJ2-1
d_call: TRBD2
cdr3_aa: CASSPSGGEQFF
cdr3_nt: TGTGCCAGCAGCCCGTCGGGGGGTGAGCAGTTCTTC

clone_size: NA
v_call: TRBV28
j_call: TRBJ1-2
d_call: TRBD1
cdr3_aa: CASSLLAGGYNYGYTF
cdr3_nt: TGTGCCAGCAGTTTATTGGCAGGGGGATATAACTATGGCTACACCTTC

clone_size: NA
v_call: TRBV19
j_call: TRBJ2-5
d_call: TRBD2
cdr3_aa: CASSTGLAGSQYF
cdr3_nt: TGTGCCAGTAGTACCGGGCTAGCGGGGTCCCAGTACTTC

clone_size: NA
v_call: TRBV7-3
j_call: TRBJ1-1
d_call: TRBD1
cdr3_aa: CASSSGQGWTEAFF
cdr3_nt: TGTGCCAGCAGCTCCGGACAGGGATGGACTGAAGCTTTCTTT

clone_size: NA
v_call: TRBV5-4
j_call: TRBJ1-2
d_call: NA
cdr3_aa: CASSSNRIHYGYTF
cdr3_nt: TGTGCCAGCAGCTCGAACAGGATTCACTATGGCTACACCTTC

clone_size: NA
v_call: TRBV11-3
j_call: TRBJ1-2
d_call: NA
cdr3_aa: CASSLGGRSYTF
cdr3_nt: TGTGCCAGCAGCTTGGGGGGAAGAAGCTACACCTTC

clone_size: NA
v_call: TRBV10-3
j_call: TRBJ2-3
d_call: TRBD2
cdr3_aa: CAISDWTRPSTDTQYF
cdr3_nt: TGTGCCATCAGTGATTGGACTAGACCTAGCACAGATACGCAGTATTTT

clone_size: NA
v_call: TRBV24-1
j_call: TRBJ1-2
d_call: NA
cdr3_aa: CATQEANYGYTF
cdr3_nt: TGTGCCACCCAGGAGGCTAACTATGGCTACACCTTC

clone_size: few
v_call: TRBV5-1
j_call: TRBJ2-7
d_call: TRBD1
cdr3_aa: CASSLVAGTGGDEQYF
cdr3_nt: TGCGCCAGCAGCTTGGTAGCCGGGACAGGGGGCGACGAGCAGTACTTC